The following is a T cell receptor beta chain sequence with its context. The antigen remains unidentified. The study drew all its donors from Caucasian adults living in Nashville, Tennessee. This sample is part of a study of shared clonotypes between healthy human individuals. Study outcomes and limitations: Enrolling few donors narrowed the genetic and exposure-history diversity that was represented. Deeper or shallower sequencing was expected to change how clonotypes are shared among donors.

Clones were read by immunoSEQ multiplex PCR, and TCRdb kept only the in-frame ones, dropping some. The table records about 1.5 million clones, approximately 98% of them present only once. Trimming removed 5 bases from V and 4 bases from J; junction bases left unmatched: 5. The CDR3 contains 13 residues. In germline, CDR1 is SGHAT, CDR2 FQNNGV. This receptor was taken from a man aged 30 to 39 in good health. Sequenced input: naive CD4+ T cells sorted from blood. The subset: CD45RA+ positively selected. V gene TRBV11-2 combines with J gene TRBJ2-7; 7 bases are shared with TRBD1. CDR3 coding DNA: TGTGCCAGCAGCAGGGGACAGAAATACGAGCAGTACTTC. Encoded protein: CASSRGQKYEQYF.